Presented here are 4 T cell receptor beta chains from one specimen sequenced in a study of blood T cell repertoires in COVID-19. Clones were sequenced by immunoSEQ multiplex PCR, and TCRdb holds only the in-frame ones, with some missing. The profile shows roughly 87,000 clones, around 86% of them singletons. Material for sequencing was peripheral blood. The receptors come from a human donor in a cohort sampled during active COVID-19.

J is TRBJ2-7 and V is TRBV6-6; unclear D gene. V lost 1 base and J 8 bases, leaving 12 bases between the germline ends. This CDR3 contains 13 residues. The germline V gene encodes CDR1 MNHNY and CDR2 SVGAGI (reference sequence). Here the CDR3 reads CASSYYPAEKQYF. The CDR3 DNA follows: TGTGCCAGCAGTTACTATCCGGCGGAGAAGCAGTACTTC.

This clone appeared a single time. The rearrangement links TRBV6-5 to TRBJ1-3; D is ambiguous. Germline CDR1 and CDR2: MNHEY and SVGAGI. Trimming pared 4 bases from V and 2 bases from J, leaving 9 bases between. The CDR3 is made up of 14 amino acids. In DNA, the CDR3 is TGTGCCAGCAGTTTTGACTCCACTGGAAACACCATATATTTT. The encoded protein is CASSFDSTGNTIYF.

CDR3 sequence (DNA): TGTGCCAGCAGCGGCTCGCGGGGCAATCAGCCCCAGCATTTT. Its protein is CASSGSRGNQPQHF. The rearrangement joins TRBV7-8 to TRBJ1-5; unclear D gene. Trimming shortened V by 5 bases and J by 2 bases, and 10 bases separated the two germline ends. Looked up from germline, CDR1 is SGHVS and CDR2 is FQNEAQ. This CDR3 is 14 amino acids long.

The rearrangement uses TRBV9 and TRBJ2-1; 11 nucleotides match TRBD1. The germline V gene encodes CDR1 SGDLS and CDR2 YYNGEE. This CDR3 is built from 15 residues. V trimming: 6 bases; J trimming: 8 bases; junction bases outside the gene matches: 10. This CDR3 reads CASTGQGAIVDEQFF. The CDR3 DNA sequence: TGTGCCAGCACCGGACAGGGGGCGATAGTTGATGAGCAGTTCTTC.